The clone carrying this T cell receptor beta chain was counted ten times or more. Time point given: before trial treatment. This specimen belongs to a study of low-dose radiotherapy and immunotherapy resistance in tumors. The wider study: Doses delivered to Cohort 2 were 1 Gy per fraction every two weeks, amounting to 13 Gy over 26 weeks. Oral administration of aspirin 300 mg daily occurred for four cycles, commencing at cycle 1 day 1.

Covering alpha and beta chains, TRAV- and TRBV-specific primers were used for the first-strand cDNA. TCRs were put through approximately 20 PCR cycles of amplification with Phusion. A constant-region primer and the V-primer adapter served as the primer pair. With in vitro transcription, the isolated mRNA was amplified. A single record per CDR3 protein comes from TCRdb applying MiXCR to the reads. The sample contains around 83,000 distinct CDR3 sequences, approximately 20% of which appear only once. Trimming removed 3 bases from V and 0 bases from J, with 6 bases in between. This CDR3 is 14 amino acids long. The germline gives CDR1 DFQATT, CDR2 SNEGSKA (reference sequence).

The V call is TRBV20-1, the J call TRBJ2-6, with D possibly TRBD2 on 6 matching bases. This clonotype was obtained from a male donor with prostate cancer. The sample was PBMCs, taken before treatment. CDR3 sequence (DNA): TGCAGTGCTAGCGGGGGCTCTGGGGCCAACGTCCTGACTTTC. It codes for CSASGGSGANVLTF.